The clone carrying this T cell receptor (beta chain) was seen ten or more times. Antigen unknown. Germline lookup yields CDR1 MNHEY and CDR2 SMNVEV (reference sequence). The CDR3 runs to 18 residues. V was clipped by 7 bases and J by 8 bases, with 27 bases between them. Exclusion of patients followed from uncontrolled infection, other autoimmune disease, pregnancy or lactation. Diagnoses were made from clinical symptoms, serum measures (thyroxine and TRAb), thyroid ultrasound and orbital computed tomography. This record belongs to a study of T cells in Graves' hyperthyroidism and ophthalmopathy. Overall study findings and caveats: Separation of ophthalmopathy from stable hyperthyroidism was achieved by a 13 V-J model.

Researchers amplified the TCR beta CDR3 regions from RNA transcripts. TCR CDR3 regions were first amplified by RT-PCR with HTBI primers. TCRdb reprocessed the multiplex PCR reads via MiXCR and lists one record per CDR3 protein. The sample includes about 690,000 distinct CDR3 sequences, 17% of them seen just once. This receptor was obtained from a man aged 45 to 65 with Graves' hyperthyroidism. The chain has TRBV27 and TRBJ1-6, with D possibly being TRBD1 (5 bases). The sequenced sample was blood. The CDR3 DNA reads TGTGCCAGCACCGTCCGGGGAGGTTTGGGCCGGGGGTATTCACCCCTCCACTTT. Its translation is CASTVRGGLGRGYSPLHF.